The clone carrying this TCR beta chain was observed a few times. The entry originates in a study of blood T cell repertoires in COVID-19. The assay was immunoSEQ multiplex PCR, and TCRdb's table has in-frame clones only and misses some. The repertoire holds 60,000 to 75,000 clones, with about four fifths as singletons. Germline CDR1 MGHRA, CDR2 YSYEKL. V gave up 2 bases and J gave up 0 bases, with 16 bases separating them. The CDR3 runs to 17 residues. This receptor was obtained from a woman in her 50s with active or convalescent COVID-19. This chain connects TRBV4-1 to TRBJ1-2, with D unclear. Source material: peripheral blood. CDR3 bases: TGCGCCAGCAGCCAAACCCCGGTGAGGATAGCTAACTATGGCTACACCTTC. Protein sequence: CASSQTPVRIANYGYTF.